One T cell receptor beta chain is described in this entry. CDR1 and CDR2 from the germline V gene are ENHRY and SYGVKD. The CDR3 consists of 18 residues. V lost 0 bases and J lost 6; bases outside the gene matches: 15. This sample is part of a study of brain metastases from non-small cell lung cancer. Assay used: immunoSEQ multiplex PCR; TCRdb lists only in-frame clones, some missing. The table shows 3,000 to 3,500 clones, with around 95% occurring only once. The chain employs TRBV10-3 and TRBJ1-1; 8 positions match TRBD1. Material for sequencing was tumor-adjacent normal tissue. This TCR derives from a donor at least 40 years old with non-small cell lung cancer. The CDR3 spells CAISESKPGQVPQAEAFF. CDR3 nucleotides: TGTGCCATCAGTGAGTCTAAACCGGGACAGGTACCCCAAGCTGAAGCTTTCTTT.